This TCR beta chain stems from a study of PD-L1 blockade in urothelial cancer. Study background: Male sex and bladder-origin urothelial cancer were recorded for about nine tenths of the roughly 29 patients. Of prior chemotherapy regimens, patients had received between 0 and 3. Blood gave a median 141,255 T cells.

The V and J ends lost 8 bases and 5 bases, in that order; junction bases with no gene match: 5. Germline V gives CDR1 MDHEN, CDR2 SYDVKM. This CDR3 contains 13 residues. The sample's time point: pretreatment peripheral blood. Patient disease was locally advanced or metastatic urothelial carcinoma. The table came from immunoSEQ multiplex PCR; TCRdb's copy has only in-frame clones and leaves some out. The sample has about 88,000 clones; 80% to 90% are singletons. The sample here was PBMCs, taken around atezolizumab (anti-PD-L1) treatment. The clonotype originates from a woman of 80 years or more with urothelial cancer. The chain has TRBV28 and TRBJ2-7; 11 nucleotides align to TRBD1. CDR3 sequence: CASGGQGAHEQYF. Written as DNA, the CDR3 is TGTGCCAGCGGCGGACAGGGGGCACACGAGCAGTACTTC.